One T cell receptor (beta chain) is described in this entry. Germline CDR1 and CDR2: PRHDT and FYEKMQ (reference sequence). This CDR3 has 13 amino acids. V lost 5 bases and J lost 7; bases outside the gene matches: 8. This sample was included in a study of control samples from healthy donors and cancer patients. The method was immunoSEQ multiplex PCR; TCRdb's version includes in-frame clones alone and lacks a portion of them. The sample records 140,000 to 150,000 clones, roughly 93% being singletons. The sequence was obtained from a young man in good health. V is TRBV13 and J is TRBJ2-7, with TRBD1 matching 7 bases. Material: blood. CDR3: CASSLIPQGEQYF. The CDR3 DNA sequence: TGTGCCAGCAGCCTCATCCCACAGGGGGAGCAGTACTTC.